A selection of T cell receptor beta chains follows, all from one sample in a study of blood T cells in healthy people across ages. TCRdb called the 5' RACE reads again in MiXCR, with one record for every CDR3 protein. This table holds hundreds of thousands of distinct CDR3 sequences, roughly 26% found once. This sample also belongs to another study, concerning T cells of mothers and their children.

Sequencing was carried out using blood. These receptors originate from a boy younger than 18 in good health. CDR3s include the opening cysteine and the closing phenylalanine or tryptophan. Size is omitted from some rows. Given values are once, few, many or a class for expanded clones.

clone size	V gene	J gene	CDR3 protein
few	TRBV27	TRBJ2-3	CASSSLTGTYTDTQYF
few	TRBV9	TRBJ2-4	CASSSGTSNAKNIQYF
few	TRBV11-2	TRBJ2-7	CASSLQPGLEQYF
few	TRBV5-6	TRBJ2-4	CASSLAGRTKNIQYF
few	TRBV27	TRBJ1-6	CASSLRDYSPLHF
few	TRBV4-1	TRBJ1-2	CASSFGSRDGYTF
.	TRBV3-1	TRBJ2-1	CASSPRQGIWGSYNEQFF
.	TRBV6-1	TRBJ1-2	CASSEQGGYTF
few	TRBV3-1	TRBJ2-5	CASSQLAGPQETQYF
.	TRBV7-8	TRBJ2-2	CASSLEVFLTGELFF
.	TRBV28	TRBJ2-7	CASDEQGSGEQYF
few	TRBV12-3/TRBV12-4	TRBJ2-4	CASSLRGTKNIQYF
few	TRBV9	TRBJ2-6	CASSVGDGNSGANVLTF
large	TRBV4-1	TRBJ2-3	CASSYRVGTDTQYF
.	TRBV6-2/TRBV6-3	TRBJ1-5	CASGPTGNHQPQHF
.	TRBV2	TRBJ1-2	CASSAGFFDYGYTF
.	TRBV28	TRBJ2-5	CASSFGGSEETQYF
few	TRBV14	TRBJ1-1	CASSQTRQMGTEAFF
.	TRBV18	TRBJ1-2	CASSPPKGSYGYTF
few	TRBV18	TRBJ2-3	CASSPPTSATDTQYF
.	TRBV7-8	TRBJ2-5	CASSSEGSGGFQETQYF
.	TRBV7-2	TRBJ2-5	CASSFRGGRETQYF
many	TRBV28	TRBJ2-4	CASSETGGGNIQYF
few	TRBV15	TRBJ2-2	CATSRERQGWSGELFF
.	TRBV12-3/TRBV12-4	TRBJ1-2	CASSSRDINYGYTF
.	TRBV3-1	TRBJ1-3	CASSRTDWDTIYF
.	TRBV29-1	TRBJ1-1	CSATEMMNTEAFF
.	TRBV5-1	.	CASSLYSERGNEQFF
.	TRBV27	TRBJ2-1	CASSGGLAGTNLNEQFF
.	TRBV2	TRBJ2-5	CASRGLEGETQYF
few	TRBV27	TRBJ2-1	CASRPGGWGSSYNEQFF
few	TRBV20-1	TRBJ2-7	CSAYSGGALHEQYF
few	TRBV7-9	.	CASSSGIGNEQFF
many	TRBV10-3	TRBJ1-2	CAIWSQGTNYGYTF
few	TRBV12-3/TRBV12-4	TRBJ1-4	CAGSEAHRNPEKLFF
.	TRBV7-2	TRBJ1-3	CASSFDRGAGNTIYF
few	TRBV11-2	TRBJ2-5	CASSLGGGGPGETQYF
.	TRBV5-1	.	CASSITDETQYF
few	TRBV9	TRBJ1-4	CASSVSREGEKLFF
few	TRBV10-1	TRBJ1-1	CASSESLGTEAFF
.	TRBV6-4	.	CASSADGTGGEYDQYF